This T cell receptor (beta chain) emerged from a study of T cell repertoires in cytomegalovirus infection. Study results and limitations: Dominating the ex vivo response were HLA-C-restricted CMV-specific TCR beta clonotypes.

This clonotype was found many times. Its antigen is undetermined. In TCRdb, the reads were re-called with MiXCR into one record per CDR3 protein. The repertoire has roughly 280,000 distinct CDR3 sequences, 20% to 25% of them found once; the top ten carry approximately 19%. The material was cultured PBMCs, obtained from culture after CMV antigen stimulation. The TCR comes from a human donor in good health (CMV status not recorded). Some clones in this sample may be carry-over from other donors' samples.

CDR3 bases: TGTGCCAGCAGTTACTCGCCTAGCGGGAGTAATGAGCAGTACGTC. It codes for CASSYSPSGSNEQYV. V is TRBV6-2 or TRBV6-3 and J is TRBJ2-7; 10 bases map to TRBD2. The CDR3 has 15 residues. J was trimmed by 7 bases and V by 0 bases; bases with no gene match: 6. Germline values: CDR1 MNHEY, CDR2 SVGEGT.